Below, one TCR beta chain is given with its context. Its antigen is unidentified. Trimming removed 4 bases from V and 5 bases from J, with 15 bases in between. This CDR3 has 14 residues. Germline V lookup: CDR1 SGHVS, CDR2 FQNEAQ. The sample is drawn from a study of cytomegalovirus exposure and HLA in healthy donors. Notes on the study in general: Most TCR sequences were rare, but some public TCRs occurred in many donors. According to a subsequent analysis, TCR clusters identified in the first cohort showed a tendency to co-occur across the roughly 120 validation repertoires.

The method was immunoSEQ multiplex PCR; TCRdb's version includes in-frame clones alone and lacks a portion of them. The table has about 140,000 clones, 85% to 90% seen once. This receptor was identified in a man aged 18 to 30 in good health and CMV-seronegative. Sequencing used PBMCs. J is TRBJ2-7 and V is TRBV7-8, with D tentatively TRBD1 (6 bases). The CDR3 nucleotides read TGTGCCAGCAGCTCCGATCAGGGGTACAACGAGCAGTACTTC. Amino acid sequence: CASSSDQGYNEQYF.